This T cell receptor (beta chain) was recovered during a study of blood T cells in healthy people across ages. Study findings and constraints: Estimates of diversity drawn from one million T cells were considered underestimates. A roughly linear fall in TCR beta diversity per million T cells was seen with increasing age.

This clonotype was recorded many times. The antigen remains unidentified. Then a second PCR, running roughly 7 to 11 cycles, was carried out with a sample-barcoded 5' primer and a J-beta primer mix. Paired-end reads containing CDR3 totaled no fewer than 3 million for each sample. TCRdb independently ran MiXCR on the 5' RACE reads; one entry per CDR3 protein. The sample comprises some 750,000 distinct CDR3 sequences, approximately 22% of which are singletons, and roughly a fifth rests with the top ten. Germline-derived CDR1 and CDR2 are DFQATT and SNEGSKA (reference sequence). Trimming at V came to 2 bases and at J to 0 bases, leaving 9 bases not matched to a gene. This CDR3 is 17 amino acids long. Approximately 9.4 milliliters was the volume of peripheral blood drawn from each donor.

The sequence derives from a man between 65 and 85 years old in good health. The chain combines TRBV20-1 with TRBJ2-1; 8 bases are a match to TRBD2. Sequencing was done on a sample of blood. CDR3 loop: CSARQTSDSSSYNEQFF. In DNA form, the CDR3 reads TGCAGTGCTAGACAGACTAGCGACTCCAGCTCCTACAATGAGCAGTTCTTC.